One sample yielded the 6 T cell receptor beta chains listed below, sequenced in a study of T-cell memory formation after mild COVID-19. A single record per CDR3 protein comes from TCRdb applying MiXCR to the 5' RACE reads. The data show around 410,000 distinct CDR3 sequences, 23% seen once. Sequencing was carried out using PBMCs or a T cell subset sorted from them (not recorded which). All receptors derive from an adult woman who had mild COVID-19 (a few samples of this study predate the infection). Cell type and time point are not known.

This clonotype occurred many times. The V gene is TRBV5-6, the J gene TRBJ2-1; 10 bases agree with TRBD2. V shed 1 base and J 8 bases; nucleotides not matched to a gene: 6. Germline V gives CDR1 SGHDT, CDR2 YYEEEE. This CDR3 is 15 amino acids long. In DNA form, the CDR3 reads TGTGCCAGCAGCTTGAGGCTAGCGGGAGCCGATGAGCAGTTCTTC. Protein: CASSLRLAGADEQFF.

This clonotype has only a few counts. The chain employs TRBV7-6 and TRBJ2-2; D ambiguous. Trimming shortened V by 5 bases and J by 3 bases, and 13 bases separated the two germline ends. CDR1 and CDR2 (germline): SGHVS, FNYEAQ. This CDR3 has 15 residues. The CDR3 here is CASSPHLGDTGELFF. Written as DNA, the CDR3 is TGTGCCAGCAGCCCCCATTTGGGTGACACCGGGGAGCTGTTTTTT.

This chain links TRBV29-1 with TRBJ2-7, with D tentatively TRBD1 (6 bases). This CDR3 contains 11 residues. CDR1 is SQVTM and CDR2 is ANQGSEA in the germline V gene. Trimming left V 6 bases short and J 3 bases short, with 9 bases between. CDR3 protein: CSVEDSYEQYF. The CDR3 DNA follows: TGCAGCGTGGAGGACAGCTACGAGCAGTACTTC.

This clonotype turned up a few times. The genes are TRBV9 and TRBJ1-4; 7 bases align to TRBD1. The CDR3 sequence is 16 residues long. The germline V gene encodes CDR1 SGDLS and CDR2 YYNGEE. Trimming cost V 2 bases and J 8 bases; bases outside gene matches: 12. DNA for the CDR3: TGTGCCAGCAGCGTGGGAAACACAGGGGCGCAGGAAAAACTGTTTTTT. The encoded protein is CASSVGNTGAQEKLFF.

Only a few counts were recorded for this clonotype. The chain employs TRBV7-6 and TRBJ2-5, with D perhaps TRBD1 (7 bases). CDR1 is SGHVS and CDR2 is FNYEAQ in the germline V gene. The CDR3 covers 14 residues. The V and J ends lost 5 bases and 4 bases respectively, with 14 bases between them. The CDR3 region has the DNA TGTGCCAGCAGCCAGGGACAGACTAGAGAGACCCAGTACTTC. Translating it yields CASSQGQTRETQYF.

The CDR3 protein is CASSDALGQYF. In DNA form, the CDR3 reads TGTGCCAGCAGTGATGCTTTGGGGCAGTACTTC. This rearrangement joins TRBV6-5 to TRBJ2-7; D gene uncertain. Per germline, CDR1 MNHEY and CDR2 SVGAGI. V was pared by 5 bases and J by 9 bases, with 11 bases between. There are 11 residues in the CDR3.